This record covers a single T cell receptor beta chain. The antigen is undetermined. These data come from a study of T cell repertoires in cytomegalovirus infection. One entry per CDR3 protein, called by TCRdb with MiXCR from the reads. The sample has about 320,000 distinct CDR3 sequences, over 7.5% seen once. The CDR3 is 14 residues long. Trimming pared 3 bases from V and 5 bases from J, leaving 11 bases between. CDR1 and CDR2 from the germline V gene are SGHVS and FNYEAQ. Study-wide results and caveats: Within the response measured ex vivo, HLA-C-restricted CMV-specific TCR beta clonotypes were dominant.

Sequencing used PBMCs. The receptor was isolated from a human donor in good health (CMV status not recorded). Some clones in this sample may be carry-over from other donors' samples. The V and J genes are TRBV7-6 and TRBJ2-1, with D perhaps matching TRBD2 (5 bases). The CDR3 sequence: CASSLAGGNNEQFF. CDR3 nucleotides: TGTGCCAGCAGCTTGGCAGGAGGAAACAATGAGCAGTTCTTC.